Listed here is a single T cell receptor beta chain. Its antigen is as yet unknown. This sample stems from a study of cytomegalovirus exposure and HLA in healthy donors. Findings and limits, study-wide: Data from an earlier analysis indicated that most TCR beta V segments were productive either about 87% or about 30% of the time. The study recorded 150 to 200 TCR beta chains that were cytomegalovirus-associated. Likely technical artifact: a cluster of highly shared sequence variants.

CDR1 is SGHDN, CDR2 FVKESK, per germline. The CDR3 length is 15 residues. This PCR relied on a set of 60 Vbeta primers and 13 Jbeta primers. Using immunoSEQ multiplex PCR, the repertoire was profiled, and TCRdb retains in-frame clones only, with some absent. The sample records around 150,000 clones, roughly 83% being singletons. The source is a man aged 35 to 55 in good health and CMV-seronegative. The chain employs TRBV14 and TRBJ2-3; 10 bases line up with TRBD1. The J call is in doubt because the DNA end fits TRBJ2-1 better. Sequenced: PBMCs. The CDR3 loop reads CASSQLRTGGNEQFF. For the CDR3, the DNA is TGTGCCAGCAGCCAACTAAGGACAGGGGGCAATGAGCAGTTCTTC.